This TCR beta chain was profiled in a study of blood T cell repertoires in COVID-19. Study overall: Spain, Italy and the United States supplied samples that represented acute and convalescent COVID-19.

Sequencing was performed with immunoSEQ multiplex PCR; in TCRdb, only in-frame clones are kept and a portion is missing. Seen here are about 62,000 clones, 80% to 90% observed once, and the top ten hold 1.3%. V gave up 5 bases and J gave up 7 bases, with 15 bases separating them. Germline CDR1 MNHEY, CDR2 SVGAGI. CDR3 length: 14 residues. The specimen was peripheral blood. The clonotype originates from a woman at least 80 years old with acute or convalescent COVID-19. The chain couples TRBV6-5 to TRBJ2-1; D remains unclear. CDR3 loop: CASSRAPSRNEQFF. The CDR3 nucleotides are TGTGCCAGCAGTCGAGCCCCTTCACGGAATGAGCAGTTCTTC.